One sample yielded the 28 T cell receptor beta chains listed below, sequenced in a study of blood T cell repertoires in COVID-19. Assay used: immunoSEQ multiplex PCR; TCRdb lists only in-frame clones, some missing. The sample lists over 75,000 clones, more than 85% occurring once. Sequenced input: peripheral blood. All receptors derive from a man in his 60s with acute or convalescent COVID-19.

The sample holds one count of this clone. The CDR3 DNA follows: TGTGCCAGCAGCTTACGACTAGCGGACACAGATACGCAGTATTTT. It encodes CASSLRLADTDTQYF. The J gene is TRBJ2-3, the V gene TRBV7-3; 9 bases agree with TRBD2. V lost 2 bases to trimming and J lost 2 bases; unmatched junction nucleotides: 2. In germline, CDR1 is SGHTA, CDR2 FQGTGA. The CDR3 is 15 residues long.

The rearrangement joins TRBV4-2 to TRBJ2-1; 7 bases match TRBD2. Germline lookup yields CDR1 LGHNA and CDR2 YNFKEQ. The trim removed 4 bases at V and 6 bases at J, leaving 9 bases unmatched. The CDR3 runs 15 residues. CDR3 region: CASSRTRVEVNEQFF. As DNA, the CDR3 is TGTGCCAGCAGCCGGACTAGGGTCGAGGTCAATGAGCAGTTCTTC.

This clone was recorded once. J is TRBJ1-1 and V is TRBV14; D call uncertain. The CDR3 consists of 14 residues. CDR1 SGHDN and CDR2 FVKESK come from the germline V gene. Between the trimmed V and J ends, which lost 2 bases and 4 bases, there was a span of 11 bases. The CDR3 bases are TGTGCCAGCAGCCAACGCCTCGCCGGCACTGAAGCTTTCTTT. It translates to CASSQRLAGTEAFF. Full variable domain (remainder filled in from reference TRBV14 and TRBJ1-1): EAGVTQFPSHSVIEKGQTVTLRCDPISGHDNLYWYRRVMGKEIKFLLHFVKESKQDESGMPNNRFLAERTGGTYSTLKVQPAELEDSGVYFCASSQRLAGTEAFFGQGTRLTVV.

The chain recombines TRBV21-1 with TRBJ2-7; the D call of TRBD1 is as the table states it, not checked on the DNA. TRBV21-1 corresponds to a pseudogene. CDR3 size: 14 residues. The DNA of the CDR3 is TGTGCCAGCAACCGGGACAGCAGTTCCTACGAGCAGTACTTC. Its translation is CASNRDSSSYEQYF.

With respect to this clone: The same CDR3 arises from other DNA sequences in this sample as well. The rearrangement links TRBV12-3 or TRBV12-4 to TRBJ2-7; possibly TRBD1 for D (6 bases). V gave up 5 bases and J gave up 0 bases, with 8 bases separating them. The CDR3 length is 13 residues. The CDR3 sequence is CASSPTGSYEQYF. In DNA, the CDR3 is TGTGCCAGCAGTCCGACAGGCTCCTACGAGCAGTACTTC.

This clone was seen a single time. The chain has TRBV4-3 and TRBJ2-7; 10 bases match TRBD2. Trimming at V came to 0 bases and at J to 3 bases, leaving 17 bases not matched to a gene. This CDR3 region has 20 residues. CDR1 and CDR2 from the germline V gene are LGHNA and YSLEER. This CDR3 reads CASSQDSMGQTSGISYEQYF. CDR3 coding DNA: TGCGCCAGCAGCCAAGATTCTATGGGACAAACTAGCGGGATAAGCTACGAGCAGTACTTC.

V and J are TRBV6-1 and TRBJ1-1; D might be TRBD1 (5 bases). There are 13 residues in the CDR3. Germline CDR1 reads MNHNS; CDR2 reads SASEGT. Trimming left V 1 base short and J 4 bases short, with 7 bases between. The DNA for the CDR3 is TGTGCCAGCAGTGAAGGACAGATCACTGAAGCTTTCTTT. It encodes CASSEGQITEAFF.

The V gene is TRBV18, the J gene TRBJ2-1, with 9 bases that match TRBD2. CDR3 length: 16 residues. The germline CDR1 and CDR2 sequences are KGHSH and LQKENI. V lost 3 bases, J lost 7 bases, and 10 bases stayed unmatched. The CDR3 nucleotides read TGTGCCAGCTCACCCCCAGGAGCGGGAGGAAGAAATGAGCAGTTCTTC. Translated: CASSPPGAGGRNEQFF.

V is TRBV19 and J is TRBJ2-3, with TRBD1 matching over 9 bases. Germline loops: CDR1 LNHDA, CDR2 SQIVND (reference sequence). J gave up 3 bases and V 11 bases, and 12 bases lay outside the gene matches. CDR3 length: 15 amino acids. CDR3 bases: TGTGCCTCGAACCCACAGGGGGCGAGGACAGATACGCAGTATTTT. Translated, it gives CASNPQGARTDTQYF.

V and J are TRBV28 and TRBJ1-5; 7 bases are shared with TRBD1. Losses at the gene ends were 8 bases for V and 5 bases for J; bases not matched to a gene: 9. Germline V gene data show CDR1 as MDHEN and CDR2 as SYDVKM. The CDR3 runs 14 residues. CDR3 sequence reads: CASAKDRVHQPQHF. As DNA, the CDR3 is TGTGCCAGCGCTAAAGACAGGGTCCATCAGCCCCAGCATTTT.

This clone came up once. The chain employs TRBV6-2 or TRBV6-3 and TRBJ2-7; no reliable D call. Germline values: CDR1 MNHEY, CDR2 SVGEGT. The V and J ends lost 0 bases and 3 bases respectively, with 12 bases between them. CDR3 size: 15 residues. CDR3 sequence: CASSYSRRSLYEQYF. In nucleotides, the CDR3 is TGTGCCAGCAGTTACTCGAGGCGGAGCCTCTACGAGCAGTACTTC.

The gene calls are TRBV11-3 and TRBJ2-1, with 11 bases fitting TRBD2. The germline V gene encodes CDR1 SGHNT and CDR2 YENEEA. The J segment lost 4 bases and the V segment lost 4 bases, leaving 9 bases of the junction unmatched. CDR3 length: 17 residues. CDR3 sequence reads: CASSSTQGLAEYNEQFF. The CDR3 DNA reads TGTGCCAGCAGCTCCACTCAGGGACTAGCGGAATACAATGAGCAGTTCTTC.

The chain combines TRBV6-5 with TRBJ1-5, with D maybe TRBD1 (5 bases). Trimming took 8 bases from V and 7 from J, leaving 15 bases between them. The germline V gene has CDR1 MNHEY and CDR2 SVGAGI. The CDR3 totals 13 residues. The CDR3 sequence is CASGVSGGQPQHF. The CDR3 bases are TGTGCCAGCGGAGTAAGCGGGGGACAGCCCCAGCATTTT.

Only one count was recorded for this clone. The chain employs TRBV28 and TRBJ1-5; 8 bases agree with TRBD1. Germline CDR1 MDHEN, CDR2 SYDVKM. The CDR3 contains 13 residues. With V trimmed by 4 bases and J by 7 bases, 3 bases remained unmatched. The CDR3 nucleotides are TGTGCCAGCAGTTGGGACAGGACACAGCCCCAGCATTTT. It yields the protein CASSWDRTQPQHF. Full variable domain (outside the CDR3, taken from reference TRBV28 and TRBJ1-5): DVKVTQSSRYLVKRTGEKVFLECVQDMDHENMFWYRQDPGLGLRLIYFSYDVKMKEKGDIPEGYSVSREKKERFSLILESASTNQTSMYLCASSWDRTQPQHFGDGTRLSIL.

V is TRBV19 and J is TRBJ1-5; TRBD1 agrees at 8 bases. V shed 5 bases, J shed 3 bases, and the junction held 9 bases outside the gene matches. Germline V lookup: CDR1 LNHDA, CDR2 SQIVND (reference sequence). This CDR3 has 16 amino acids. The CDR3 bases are TGTGCCAGTAGTCCACCAAAGACAGGGGCCAATCAGCCCCAGCATTTT. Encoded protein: CASSPPKTGANQPQHF.

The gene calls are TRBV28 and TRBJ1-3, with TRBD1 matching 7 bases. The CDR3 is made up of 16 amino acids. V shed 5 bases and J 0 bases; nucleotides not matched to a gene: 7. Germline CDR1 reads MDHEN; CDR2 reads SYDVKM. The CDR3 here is CASSAQTGSSGNTIYF. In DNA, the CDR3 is TGTGCCAGCAGTGCCCAGACAGGGTCCTCTGGAAACACCATATATTTT.

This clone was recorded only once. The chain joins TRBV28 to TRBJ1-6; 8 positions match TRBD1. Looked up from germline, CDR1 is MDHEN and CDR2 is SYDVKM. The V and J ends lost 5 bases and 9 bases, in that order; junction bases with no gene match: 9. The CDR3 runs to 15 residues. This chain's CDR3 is CASSPSTGEGSPLHF. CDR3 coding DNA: TGTGCCAGCAGTCCCTCGACAGGGGAGGGTTCACCCCTCCACTTT.

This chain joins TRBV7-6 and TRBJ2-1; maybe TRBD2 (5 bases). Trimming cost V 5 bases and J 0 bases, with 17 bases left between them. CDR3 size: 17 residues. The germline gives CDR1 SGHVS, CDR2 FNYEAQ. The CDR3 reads CASSEDLWTLSYNEQFF. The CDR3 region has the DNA TGTGCCAGCAGCGAAGATTTATGGACTCTCTCCTACAATGAGCAGTTCTTC.

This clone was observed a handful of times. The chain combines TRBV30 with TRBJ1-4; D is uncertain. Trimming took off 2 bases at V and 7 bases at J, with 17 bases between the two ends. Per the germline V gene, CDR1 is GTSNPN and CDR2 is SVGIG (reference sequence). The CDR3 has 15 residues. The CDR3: CAWSKYRGMGEKLFF. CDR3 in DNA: TGTGCCTGGAGTAAATATCGCGGGATGGGTGAAAAACTGTTTTTT.

CDR3 nucleotides: TGCGCCAGCAGCTTGGGGGACAGGGGAATCACTGAAGCTTTCTTT. Translation gives CASSLGDRGITEAFF. The V call is TRBV5-1, the J call TRBJ1-1, with 10 bases fitting TRBD1. Germline CDR1 reads SGHRS; CDR2 reads YFSETQ. Trimming removed 0 bases from V and 4 bases from J; junction bases left unmatched: 3. The CDR3 totals 15 residues.

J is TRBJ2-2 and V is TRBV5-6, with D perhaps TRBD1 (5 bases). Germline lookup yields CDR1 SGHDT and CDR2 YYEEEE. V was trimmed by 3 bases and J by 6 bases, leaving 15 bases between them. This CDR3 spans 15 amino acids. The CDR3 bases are TGTGCCAGCAGCTCGTACGCAGGGTTCTCCGGGGAGCTGTTTTTT. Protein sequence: CASSSYAGFSGELFF.

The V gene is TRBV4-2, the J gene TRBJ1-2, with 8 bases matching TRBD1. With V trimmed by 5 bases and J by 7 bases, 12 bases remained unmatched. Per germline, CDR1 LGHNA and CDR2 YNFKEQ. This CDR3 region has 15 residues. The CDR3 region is CASSIRTGRLRGYTF. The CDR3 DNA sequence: TGTGCCAGCAGCATACGGACAGGGAGGTTGCGTGGCTACACCTTC.

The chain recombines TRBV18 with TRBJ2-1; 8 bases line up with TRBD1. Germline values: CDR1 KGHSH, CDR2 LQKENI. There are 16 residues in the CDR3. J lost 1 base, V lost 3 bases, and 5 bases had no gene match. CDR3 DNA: TGTGCCAGCTCACCCCCAGGGGGCGCATCCTACAATGAGCAGTTCTTC. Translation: CASSPPGGASYNEQFF.

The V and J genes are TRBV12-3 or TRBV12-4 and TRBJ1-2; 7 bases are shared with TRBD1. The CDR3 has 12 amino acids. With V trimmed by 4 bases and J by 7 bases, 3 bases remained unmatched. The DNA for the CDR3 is TGTGCCAGCAGTTCGGCAGGGGGTGGCTACACCTTC. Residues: CASSSAGGGYTF.

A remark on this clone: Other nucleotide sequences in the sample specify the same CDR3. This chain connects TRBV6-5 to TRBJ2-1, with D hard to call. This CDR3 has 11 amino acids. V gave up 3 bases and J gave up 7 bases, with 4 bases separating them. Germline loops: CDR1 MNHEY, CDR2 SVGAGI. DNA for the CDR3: TGTGCCAGCAGTTATCTTAATGAGCAGTTCTTC. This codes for CASSYLNEQFF.

This CDR3 is CASSFTLAGISSGANVLTF. DNA for the CDR3: TGTGCCAGCAGTTTTACCCTAGCGGGGATCTCTTCTGGGGCCAACGTCCTGACTTTC. This rearrangement joins TRBV28 to TRBJ2-6; 9 nucleotides line up with TRBD2. Germline-derived CDR1 and CDR2 are MDHEN and SYDVKM. This CDR3 has 19 amino acids. With 3 bases clipped from V and 1 base from J, the junction kept 10 bases outside the gene matches.

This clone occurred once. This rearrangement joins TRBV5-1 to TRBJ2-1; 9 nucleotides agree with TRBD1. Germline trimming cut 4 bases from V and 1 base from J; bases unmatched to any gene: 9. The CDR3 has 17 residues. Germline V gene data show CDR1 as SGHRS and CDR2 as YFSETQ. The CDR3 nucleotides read TGCGCCAGCAGCAGGACAGGGGTACAGGGGTCCTACAATGAGCAGTTCTTC. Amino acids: CASSRTGVQGSYNEQFF.

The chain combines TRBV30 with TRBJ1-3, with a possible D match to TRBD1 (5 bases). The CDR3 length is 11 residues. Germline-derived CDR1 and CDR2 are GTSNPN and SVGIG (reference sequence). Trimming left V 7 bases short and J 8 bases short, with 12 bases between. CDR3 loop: CASKGLYTIYF. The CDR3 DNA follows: TGTGCCTCGAAGGGGCTGTACACCATATATTTT.